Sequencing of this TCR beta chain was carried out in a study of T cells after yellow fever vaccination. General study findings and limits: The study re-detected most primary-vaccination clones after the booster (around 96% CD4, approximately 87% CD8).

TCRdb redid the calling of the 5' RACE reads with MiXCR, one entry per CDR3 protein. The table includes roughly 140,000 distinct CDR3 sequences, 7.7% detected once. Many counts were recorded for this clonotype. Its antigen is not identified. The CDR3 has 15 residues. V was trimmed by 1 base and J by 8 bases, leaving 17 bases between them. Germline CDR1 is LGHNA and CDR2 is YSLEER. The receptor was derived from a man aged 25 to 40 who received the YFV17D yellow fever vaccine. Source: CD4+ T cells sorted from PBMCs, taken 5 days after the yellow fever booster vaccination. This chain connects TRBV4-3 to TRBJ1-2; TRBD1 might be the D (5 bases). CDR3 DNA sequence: TGCGCCAGCAGCCAAGCTCAGGGAGGACGCGGCGGCTACACCTTC. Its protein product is CASSQAQGGRGGYTF.